The text below deals with one T cell receptor (beta chain). Generated by immunoSEQ multiplex PCR, the TCRdb table keeps only in-frame clones and is missing some. The data contain roughly 250,000 clones, approximately 82% of them singletons. The CDR3 is made up of 12 amino acids. Germline lookup yields CDR1 LGHDT and CDR2 YNNKEL (reference sequence). With 2 bases clipped from V and 12 bases from J, the junction kept 5 bases outside the gene matches. This entry is derived from a study of blood T cell repertoires in COVID-19. Background on the study: Acute and convalescent COVID-19 samples came from the United States, Italy and Spain. From T cells, B-cell-depleted T cells, or PBMCs came the material, which was cDNA or gDNA.

The material sequenced was peripheral blood. The receptor was derived from a woman aged 80 or over with active or convalescent COVID-19. The gene calls are TRBV3-1 (or the pseudogene TRBV3-2) and TRBJ2-7; 9 bases are shared with TRBD2. CDR3 nucleotide sequence: TGTGCCAGCAGCCAACGCGCGGGACTAGCGTACTTC. Translating gives CASSQRAGLAYF.